Shown below are 3 T cell receptor beta chains from a single sample sequenced in a study of cytomegalovirus exposure and HLA in healthy donors. Primers for the PCR totalled 60 Vbeta and 13 Jbeta. Repertoires were generated with immunoSEQ multiplex PCR, while TCRdb's copy carries only in-frame clones and drops some. The sample has around 150,000 clones, roughly 77% seen once. Sequenced sample: PBMCs. The origin of the receptors is a young man in good health and CMV-seropositive.

J is TRBJ2-5 and V is TRBV15; TRBD2 aligns across 11 bases. The CDR3 consists of 17 residues. Germline CDR1 reads LNHNV; CDR2 reads YYDKDF (reference sequence). The junction had 7 bases not matched to a gene; V was cut back by 0 bases and J by 4 bases. CDR3 loop: CATSRDQLAGEVETQYF. CDR3 coding DNA: TGTGCCACCAGCAGAGACCAACTAGCGGGAGAGGTAGAGACCCAGTACTTC.

The V call is TRBV11-2, the J call TRBJ2-6; D perhaps matches TRBD2 (5 bases). This CDR3 region has 16 residues. The germline CDR1 and CDR2 sequences are SGHAT and FQNNGV. Trimming pared 0 bases from V and 2 bases from J, leaving 8 bases between. The CDR3 loop reads CASSLDYGTGANVLTF. CDR3 nucleotide sequence: TGTGCCAGCAGCTTAGATTACGGGACTGGGGCCAACGTCCTGACTTTC.

The V call is TRBV27, the J call TRBJ1-2; possibly TRBD1 for D (6 bases). The CDR3 has 13 residues. Germline V gene data show CDR1 as MNHEY and CDR2 as SMNVEV (reference sequence). V was pared by 5 bases and J by 7 bases, with 14 bases between. The CDR3: CASSAGQQGGYTF. The CDR3 bases are TGTGCCAGCAGTGCCGGCCAACAGGGTGGCTACACCTTC.